A selection of T cell receptor beta chains follows, all from one sample in a study of blood T cell repertoires in COVID-19. Repertoires were generated with immunoSEQ multiplex PCR, while TCRdb's copy carries only in-frame clones and drops some. The table has fewer than 250,000 clones, roughly 84% seen once. What was sequenced was PBMCs or T cells enriched from blood (not recorded which). Every receptor here comes from a woman aged 30 to 39 who had been exposed to COVID-19. Each CDR3 is given with its conserved first and last residue. Fields, in order: D gene, J gene, V gene, CDR3 protein, CDR3 DNA. A D gene is named only where the DNA matches it firmly.

>.|TRBJ2-7|TRBV10-3
CAISPSVFEQYF
TGTGCCATCAGCCCCAGTGTCTTCGAGCAGTACTTC
>.|TRBJ2-4|TRBV15
CATSKNRLAKNIQYF
TGTGCCACCAGCAAGAACCGGTTAGCCAAAAACATTCAGTACTTC
>.|TRBJ1-6|TRBV12-3/TRBV12-4
CASRFGNSPLHF
TGTGCCAGCAGGTTCGGGAATTCACCCCTCCACTTT
>.|TRBJ1-3|TRBV4-1
CASSQDRWWGASGNTIYF
TGCGCCAGCAGCCAAGATAGATGGTGGGGAGCCTCTGGAAACACCATATATTTT
>.|TRBJ1-1|TRBV5-6
CASSHDKQGRSTEAFF
TGTGCCAGCAGCCATGATAAACAGGGTCGGAGCACTGAAGCTTTCTTT
>.|TRBJ1-2|TRBV14
CASSQDHGHPYGYTF
TGTGCCAGCAGCCAAGATCACGGACATCCCTATGGCTACACCTTC
>.|TRBJ2-1|TRBV5-4
CASSLARGATHNEQFF
TGTGCCAGCAGCTTGGCGCGCGGGGCAACCCACAATGAGCAGTTCTTC
>TRBD1|TRBJ1-2|TRBV7-8
CASSLVMSTGTVGGYTF
TGTGCCAGCAGCTTAGTGATGTCGACAGGGACGGTGGGTGGCTACACCTTC
>.|TRBJ1-2|TRBV10-3
CATLLLTGGGYGYTF
TGTGCCACCCTGCTTTTAACGGGGGGAGGCTATGGCTACACCTTC
>TRBD2|TRBJ2-7|TRBV5-4
CASSLPLGDLAGGYEQYF
TGTGCCAGCAGCCTACCTTTAGGGGACCTAGCGGGGGGGTACGAGCAGTACTTC